This T cell receptor beta chain was documented in a study of T cell responses to AZD1222 COVID-19 vaccine. At the level of the study: Second-dose intervals near 4 or 12 weeks were combined.

Measured with immunoSEQ multiplex PCR; TCRdb has only the in-frame clones, and not every one. This sample has about 130,000 clones, with about 87% found just once. This CDR3 comprises 15 residues. Trimming shortened V by 1 base and J by 0 bases, and 7 bases separated the two germline ends. The V gene's germline CDR1 is KGHSH and CDR2 LQKENI. Material: peripheral blood, obtained on day 0 of AZD1222 vaccination. The gene calls are TRBV18 and TRBJ1-5, with unresolved D. The origin of this receptor is an adult in good health. For the CDR3, the DNA is TGTGCCAGCTCACCACGGGGTTATAGCAATCAGCCCCAGCATTTT. Its protein product is CASSPRGYSNQPQHF.